Included here is one T cell receptor beta chain sequence, with context. Its target is not known. The sample is drawn from a study of T cells in localized non-small cell lung cancer. Profiling relied on immunoSEQ multiplex PCR, and the TCRdb table lists in-frame clones only, not all of them. The sample has tens of thousands of clones; about 90% are singletons. CDR1 and CDR2 (germline): MNHEY, SMNVEV (reference sequence). The CDR3 totals 15 residues. Trimming removed 6 bases at V and 2 bases at J, with 11 bases between. Overall study findings and caveats: There was higher T cell clonality in uninvolved adjacent lung than in tumor, and it was highest there. Turning up in adjacent lung were a median approximately 60 of the top 100 tumor clones. The study sequenced only one region of the tumor. As a result, intratumor heterogeneity could not be excluded and remains possible. Elevated blood T cell density was associated with longer overall survival.

Here the sequenced sample was peripheral blood, taken before any cancer treatment. This sequence joins TRBV27 and TRBJ2-6; a possible D gene is TRBD2 (6 bases). The clonotype was recovered from a female donor older than 55 with stage I lung adenocarcinoma. CDR3 bases: TGTGCCAGCAGGGAGGGCACGGCTGGGGCCAACGTCCTGACTTTC. Its translation: CASREGTAGANVLTF.